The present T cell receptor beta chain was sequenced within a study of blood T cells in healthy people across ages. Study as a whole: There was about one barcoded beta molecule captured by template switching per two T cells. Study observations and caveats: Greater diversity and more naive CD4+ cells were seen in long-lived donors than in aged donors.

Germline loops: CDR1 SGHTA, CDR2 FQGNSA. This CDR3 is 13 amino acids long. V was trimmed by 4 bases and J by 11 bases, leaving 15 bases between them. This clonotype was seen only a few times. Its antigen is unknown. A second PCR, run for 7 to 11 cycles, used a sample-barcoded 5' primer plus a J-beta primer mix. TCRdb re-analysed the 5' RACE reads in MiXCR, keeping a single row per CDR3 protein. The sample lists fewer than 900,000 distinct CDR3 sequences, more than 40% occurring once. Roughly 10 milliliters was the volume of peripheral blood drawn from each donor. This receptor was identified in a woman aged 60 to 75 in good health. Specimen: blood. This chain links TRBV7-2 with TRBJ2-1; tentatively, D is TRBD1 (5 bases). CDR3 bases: TGTGCCAGCAGCTCGGACACCGGTTTCCAGCAGTTCTTC. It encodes CASSSDTGFQQFF.